The next 16 T cell receptor beta chains were all read from a single sample in a study of control samples from healthy donors and cancer patients. The method was immunoSEQ multiplex PCR; TCRdb's version includes in-frame clones alone and lacks a portion of them. The sample holds about 140,000 clones, roughly 92% seen once. The sample consisted of blood. Receptors originate from a young man in good health.

The CDR3, as DNA: TGTGCCAGCAGCCGTCCCTGGGGAAGGAACAATGAGCAGTTCTTC. This codes for CASSRPWGRNNEQFF. The V and J genes are TRBV28 and TRBJ2-1; D gene unclear. Per germline, CDR1 MDHEN and CDR2 SYDVKM. Trimming took off 6 bases at V and 5 bases at J, with 17 bases between the two ends. The CDR3 spans 15 residues.

The chain has TRBV19 and TRBJ2-5; D is perhaps TRBD1 or TRBD2 (5 bases each). Germline CDR1 reads LNHDA; CDR2 reads SQIVND (reference sequence). Trimming left V 4 bases short and J 6 bases short, with 15 bases between. The CDR3 runs 14 residues. Written as DNA, the CDR3 is TGTGCCAGTAGTAGAAGCGGTGGGGGAAAGACCCAGTACTTC. Its protein product is CASSRSGGGKTQYF.

The V gene is TRBV25-1, the J gene TRBJ1-4; 7 bases fit TRBD1. The ends lost 9 bases at V and 5 bases at J; junction bases unmatched: 9. CDR1 is MGHDK and CDR2 is SYGVNS in the germline V gene. The CDR3 runs 14 residues. The DNA of the CDR3 is TGTGCCAGTACAGGGGTCTCTATAAATGAAAAACTGTTTTTT. Translating gives CASTGVSINEKLFF. Together with reference TRBV25-1 and TRBJ1-4, the CDR3 gives the full variable domain: EADIYQTPRYLVIGTGKKITLECSQTMGHDKMYWYQQDPGMELHLIHYSYGVNSTEKGDLSSESTVSRIRTEHFPLTLESARPSHTSQYLCASTGVSINEKLFFGSGTQLSVL.

Here the CDR3 reads CATRPKSNQPQHF. CDR3 coding DNA: TGTGCCACCCGACCGAAGAGCAATCAGCCCCAGCATTTT. The rearrangement uses TRBV6-5 and TRBJ1-5; D is uncertain. Trimming removed 10 bases from V and 1 base from J, with 11 bases in between. Germline V gives CDR1 MNHEY, CDR2 SVGAGI. CDR3 length: 13 amino acids.

This clone was detected once. V usage is TRBV28 and J usage is TRBJ1-1, with a tentative D call TRBD1 (6 bases). Deletions cut 6 bases from V and 0 bases from J, with 17 bases between. The CDR3 is made up of 16 amino acids. The germline V gene has CDR1 MDHEN and CDR2 SYDVKM. The CDR3 nucleotides read TGTGCCAGCAGCCCCCCGGGGGCGCAGATGAACACTGAAGCTTTCTTT. It specifies CASSPPGAQMNTEAFF. Drawing the rest from reference TRBV28 and TRBJ1-1, the complete variable domain is DVKVTQSSRYLVKRTGEKVFLECVQDMDHENMFWYRQDPGLGLRLIYFSYDVKMKEKGDIPEGYSVSREKKERFSLILESASTNQTSMYLCASSPPGAQMNTEAFFGQGTRLTVV.

The chain is built from TRBV19 and TRBJ1-5; 9 positions match TRBD1. V was clipped by 10 bases and J by 4 bases; unmatched bases: 14. CDR3 length: 16 amino acids. CDR1 is LNHDA and CDR2 is SQIVND in the germline V gene (reference sequence). CDR3 in amino acids: CATQQDRGHLNQPQHF. The CDR3 DNA reads as TGTGCCACACAACAGGACAGGGGTCATTTAAATCAGCCCCAGCATTTT.

This rearrangement joins TRBV4-1 to TRBJ2-7; D is possibly TRBD2 (6 bases). This CDR3 spans 18 amino acids. Germline CDR1 reads MGHRA; CDR2 reads YSYEKL. Trimming removed 0 bases from V and 0 bases from J, with 18 bases in between. In DNA form, the CDR3 reads TGCGCCAGCAGCCAAGAAAGAGTGGCCAGCGGGTTCTCCTACGAGCAGTACTTC. The encoded protein is CASSQERVASGFSYEQYF.

The chain links TRBV2 to TRBJ2-3; TRBD2 matches at 12 bases. CDR1 is SNHLY, CDR2 FYNNEI, per germline. V was clipped by 4 bases and J by 6 bases; unmatched bases: 8. CDR3 length equals 16 residues. The CDR3 nucleotides are TGTGCCAGCAGTGCTCCCCTAGCGGGAGGGCCTGATACGCAGTATTTT. Its protein is CASSAPLAGGPDTQYF.

The genes are TRBV28 and TRBJ2-2; 11 positions agree with TRBD1. V dropped 8 bases and J dropped 8; count of bases not matched to a gene: 16. Looked up from germline, CDR1 is MDHEN and CDR2 is SYDVKM. The CDR3 totals 17 residues. In DNA, the CDR3 is TGTGCCAGCGCCTCATTCGGACAGGGGGCAGGACGAGGGGAGCTGTTTTTT. Its translation is CASASFGQGAGRGELFF.

The rearrangement uses TRBV6-5 and TRBJ1-1; the D is unclear. This CDR3 contains 14 residues. The germline V gene encodes CDR1 MNHEY and CDR2 SVGAGI. V was pared by 0 bases and J by 4 bases, with 9 bases between. In DNA form, the CDR3 reads TGTGCCAGCAGTTACTCGGGCCTGACCACTGAAGCTTTCTTT. Protein product: CASSYSGLTTEAFF.

This clone appeared a single time. The chain carries TRBV7-2 and TRBJ2-3; a possible D gene is TRBD1 (6 bases). CDR3 length equals 15 residues. V gave up 2 bases and J gave up 6 bases, with 15 bases separating them. The germline CDR1 and CDR2 sequences are SGHTA and FQGNSA. The CDR3: CASSLWNPGEDTQYF. CDR3 DNA sequence: TGTGCCAGCAGCTTATGGAATCCAGGGGAGGATACGCAGTATTTT.

This clone appeared once. The chain carries TRBV9 and TRBJ2-7; D is unresolved. CDR1 is SGDLS, CDR2 YYNGEE, per germline. There are 14 residues in the CDR3. The V gene lost 0 bases and the J gene lost 1 base, with 8 bases spanning the gap. CDR3 sequence: CASSVGWNSYEQYF. The CDR3 bases are TGTGCCAGCAGCGTAGGGTGGAATTCCTACGAGCAGTACTTC. Combining the CDR3 with reference TRBV9 and TRBJ2-7 gives the whole variable domain DSGVTQTPKHLITATGQRVTLRCSPRSGDLSVYWYQQSLDQGLQFLIQYYNGEERAKGNILERFSAQQFPDLHSELNLSSLELGDSALYFCASSVGWNSYEQYFGPGTRLTVT.

The J gene is TRBJ1-1, the V gene TRBV14; D gene uncertain. V gave up 4 bases and J gave up 0 bases, with 6 bases separating them. Per germline, CDR1 SGHDN and CDR2 FVKESK. The CDR3 is 13 amino acids. The CDR3 loop is CASSLKVNTEAFF. CDR3 nucleotide sequence: TGTGCCAGCAGCCTAAAGGTGAACACTGAAGCTTTCTTT.

The chain joins TRBV4-1 to TRBJ1-4; 8 bases fit TRBD1. Germline V lookup: CDR1 MGHRA, CDR2 YSYEKL. This CDR3 spans 15 amino acids. Trimming at V came to 2 bases and at J to 4 bases, leaving 3 bases not matched to a gene. CDR3 region: CASSQRTGINEKLFF. Written as DNA, the CDR3 is TGCGCCAGCAGCCAAAGGACAGGGATTAATGAAAAACTGTTTTTT.

This chain uses TRBV2 with TRBJ2-1; TRBD2 aligns across 8 bases. The V segment lost 7 bases and the J segment 4 bases; nucleotides outside the gene matches: 12. The CDR3 length is 16 residues. The germline CDR1 and CDR2 sequences are SNHLY and FYNNEI. This CDR3 reads CASNKLLREGYNEQFF. CDR3 sequence (DNA): TGTGCCAGCAATAAGTTATTACGGGAGGGGTACAATGAGCAGTTCTTC.

The rearrangement links TRBV4-1 to TRBJ2-7; possible D gene TRBD1, 6 bases. Deletions cut 3 bases from V and 7 bases from J, with 13 bases between. There are 13 residues in the CDR3. Germline CDR1 is MGHRA and CDR2 is YSYEKL. In DNA, the CDR3 is TGCGCCAGCAGCCACGGACAGCCTAGTGAGCAGTACTTC. It specifies CASSHGQPSEQYF.